Listed below are T cell receptor beta chains from one sample, sequenced in a study of T-cell memory formation after mild COVID-19. TCRdb used MiXCR to reprocess the 5' RACE reads, holding one entry per CDR3 protein. The data hold over 300,000 distinct CDR3 sequences, with around a fifth observed a single time. The material sequenced was PBMCs or a T cell subset sorted from them (not recorded which). All receptors come from a young man who had mild COVID-19 (a few samples of this study predate the infection). Cell type and time point are not known. Each CDR3 is given with its conserved first and last residue. The D gene is left open where the match is weak.

.	TRBV5-1	TRBJ2-3	CASSALGRSSTDTQYF
.	TRBV2	TRBJ2-5	CASKESGETQYF
.	TRBV12-3/TRBV12-4	TRBJ2-5	CASSFKKTQYF
.	TRBV15	TRBJ2-7	CATSRGNDLYEQYF
.	TRBV20-1	TRBJ2-5	CSASEWDSGRQETQYF
.	TRBV4-2	TRBJ2-1	CASSQEDGNEQFF
TRBD1	TRBV5-1	TRBJ1-1	CASSSGTGSAEAFF
TRBD1	TRBV7-9	TRBJ2-6	CASSLGTAGANVLTF
TRBD1	TRBV27	TRBJ2-2	CASSSRDRGNTGELFF
.	TRBV19	TRBJ1-4	CASKEAATNEKLFF
.	TRBV2	TRBJ1-2	CASSARGRAGDTF
TRBD2	TRBV9	TRBJ2-3	CASSVQAGTGDTQYF
.	TRBV5-1	TRBJ1-1	CASSLSASNTEAFF
.	TRBV12-3/TRBV12-4	TRBJ1-5	CASSFGALSNQPQHF
TRBD1	TRBV6-5	TRBJ1-3	CATRQGPGNTIYF
.	TRBV20-1	TRBJ2-1	CSASSTFDYNEQFF
.	TRBV12-3/TRBV12-4	TRBJ1-1	CASKGGPADTEAFF
.	TRBV4-2	TRBJ1-2	CASSQASQELYGYTF
TRBD1	TRBV6-2/TRBV6-3	TRBJ2-6	CASSYPGQSGANVLTF
.	TRBV5-6	TRBJ2-1	CASSWRSGNEQFF
.	TRBV9	TRBJ2-5	CASSVQQEETQYF
.	TRBV7-3	TRBJ2-1	CASSFDVGWEQFF
.	TRBV7-2	TRBJ1-1	CATGFLGTEAFF
.	TRBV28	TRBJ1-5	CASSPSRLGTGNQPQHF
.	TRBV5-6	TRBJ1-4	CASSFWTNEKLFF
.	TRBV15	TRBJ1-6	CATSREDGFSPLHF
.	TRBV9	TRBJ2-5	CASSVSWGGQETQYF
.	TRBV4-3	TRBJ2-2	CASSQSGPNTGELFF
TRBD1	TRBV6-4	TRBJ2-2	CASSDGTGGNTGELFF
.	TRBV7-3	TRBJ2-3	CASSLGVGDTQYF
.	TRBV7-2	TRBJ2-4	CASSVDRAGDIQYF
.	TRBV12-3/TRBV12-4	TRBJ1-4	CASSLAGGSNEKLFF
TRBD1	TRBV12-3/TRBV12-4	TRBJ2-7	CASSVDRGPYEQYF
.	TRBV20-1	TRBJ1-2	CSASLHGYTF
TRBD1	TRBV2	TRBJ2-5	CASTETGGTQTQYF
.	TRBV19	TRBJ2-6	CASSIHRVSGANVLTF
.	TRBV10-3	TRBJ1-1	CAITRDGMNTEAFF